This T cell receptor (beta chain) was obtained from a study of blood T cell repertoires in COVID-19. The wider study: Both acute and convalescent COVID-19 samples were obtained from the United States, Italy and Spain.

Per the authors' pipeline: By means of reference gene primer amplification, nucleated cell counts were estimated. Data came from immunoSEQ multiplex PCR; TCRdb stores just in-frame clones and leaves some out. V, J and clone size reflect that table, while D and trimming were determined from the DNA. This sample carries 300,000 to 350,000 clones, more than 70% of them seen once, and the ten largest clones take 1%. Germline CDR1 and CDR2: LNHNV and YYDKDF (reference sequence). The CDR3 length is 16 residues. With V trimmed by 5 bases and J by 4 bases, 7 bases remained unmatched. This TCR was recovered from a woman between 25 and 40 years old who had been exposed to COVID-19. The specimen was PBMCs or T cells enriched from blood (not recorded which). This chain joins TRBV15 and TRBJ2-7, with TRBD2 matching over 14 bases. Here the CDR3 reads CATSEGLAGAPYEQYF. The CDR3 nucleotides read TGTGCCACCAGCGAGGGACTAGCGGGAGCTCCGTACGAGCAGTACTTC. The complete variable domain, with remaining parts taken from reference TRBV15 and TRBJ2-7, reads DAMVIQNPRYQVTQFGKPVTLSCSQTLNHNVMYWYQQKSSQAPKLLFHYYDKDFNNEADTPDNFQSRRPNTSFCFLDIRSPGLGDTAMYLCATSEGLAGAPYEQYFGPGTRLTVT.